This T cell receptor (beta chain) was sequenced for a study of monozygotic twins with inflammatory bowel disease. It was from whole blood, with no T cell sorting, that total RNA was isolated. The CDR3 extends over 16 amino acids. After re-calling the 5' RACE reads, TCRdb lists one entry per CDR3 protein, DNA absent. The listing contains some 440,000 distinct CDR3 sequences. This receptor was obtained from a human donor with ulcerative colitis or Crohn's disease, or a healthy co-twin of an affected twin (not recorded which). The chain is built from TRBV12-3 or TRBV12-4 and TRBJ2-2; TCRdb calls TRBD2, which cannot be checked without DNA. The specimen sequenced was blood. CDR3 sequence reads: CASSWTSGGAGGELFF.